This T cell receptor (beta chain) was recovered during a study of blood T cell repertoires in COVID-19. Clones were sequenced by immunoSEQ multiplex PCR, and TCRdb holds only the in-frame ones, with some missing. This table has around 190,000 clones, 65% to 80% appearing once. V lost 1 base and J 1 base, leaving 4 bases between the germline ends. Germline CDR1 KGHDR, CDR2 SFDVKD. This CDR3 spans 14 amino acids. This clonotype originated in a woman aged 45-59 years with acute or convalescent COVID-19. The source material was peripheral blood. V gene TRBV24-1 combines with J gene TRBJ1-5; D remains ambiguous. CDR3 amino acids: CATSDFSSNQPQHF. CDR3 nucleotide sequence: TGTGCCACCAGTGATTTCTCGAGCAATCAGCCCCAGCATTTT.